A single sample gave rise to the 13 T cell receptor beta chains below, sequenced in a study of molecular identifiers for immune sequencing clone quantification (dated by TCRdb to 2017 to 2018). The method was PCR. Reads for this sample came from an Illumina HiSeq 4000. In-frame beta chains were kept once TCRdb had trimmed the public reads at Q25 with fastp and called clones with MiXCR. For every CDR3 protein sequence, its rows merge into one entry that carries the most common genes and DNA. The sample profile shows over 55,000 distinct CDR3 sequences; around 17% of them were found once. Of the sample, 1.3% to 1.5% falls within the top ten clones. The source material was naive CD8+ T cells from blood, with Jurkat cell RNA spiked in. The sample's cell subset or site, from its label and the paper: FACS-sorted CD8+CD4-CCR7+CD45RA+ naive T cells. The receptor source for this set is a human donor in good health. Some libraries in this study had Jurkat cell RNA spiked in.

This clonotype was observed at least ten times. This chain joins TRBV7-9 and TRBJ2-1, with 12 bases fitting TRBD2. V shed 4 bases, J shed 4 bases, and the junction held 11 bases outside the gene matches. Germline values: CDR1 SEHNR, CDR2 FQNEAQ (reference sequence). This CDR3 has 18 amino acids. CDR3 DNA: TGTGCCAGCAGCTCTACGACTAGCGGGGGAAGCGTATACAATGAGCAGTTCTTC. Translating gives CASSSTTSGGSVYNEQFF.

This clonotype occurred many times. The chain employs TRBV7-6 and TRBJ2-3, with D perhaps TRBD1 or TRBD2 (5 bases each). V was cut by 0 bases and J by 4 bases, with 11 bases left in between. The germline V gene has CDR1 SGHVS and CDR2 FNYEAQ. This CDR3 comprises 15 residues. The CDR3 DNA sequence: TGTGCCAGCAGCTTAGCGGGATGGGGGTCAGATACGCAGTATTTT. Its protein is CASSLAGWGSDTQYF. Full variable domain (rest looked up from reference TRBV7-6 and TRBJ2-3): GAGVSQSPRYKVTKRGQDVALRCDPISGHVSLYWYRQALGQGPEFLTYFNYEAQQDKSGLPNDRFSAERPEGSISTLTIQRTEQRDSAMYRCASSLAGWGSDTQYFGPGTRLTVL.

This clonotype occurred many times. The chain employs TRBV28 and TRBJ2-7; 8 nucleotides match TRBD2. CDR3 size: 14 residues. The germline gives CDR1 MDHEN, CDR2 SYDVKM. V gave up 5 bases and J gave up 2 bases; unmatched junction bases: 5. The CDR3 DNA is TGTGCCAGCAGTCTACTAGCGGAGGCCTACGAGCAGTACTTC. Its protein product is CASSLLAEAYEQYF.

In its sample, this clonotype was seen many times. The rearrangement uses TRBV29-1 and TRBJ2-4; D unresolved. Trimming pared 5 bases from V and 6 bases from J, leaving 17 bases between. Per germline, CDR1 SQVTM and CDR2 ANQGSEA. This CDR3 is 14 amino acids long. Here the CDR3 reads CSVNPSGAGNIQYF. CDR3 nucleotide sequence: TGCAGCGTTAATCCGTCTGGCGCAGGAAACATTCAGTACTTC.

The V and J genes are TRBV27 and TRBJ1-5, with D unresolved. CDR1 and CDR2 from the germline V gene are MNHEY and SMNVEV (reference sequence). Trimming cost V 5 bases and J 7 bases, with 9 bases left between them. There are 12 residues in the CDR3. CDR3 loop: CASSLYGQPQHF. The CDR3, as DNA: TGTGCCAGCAGTCTCTACGGACAGCCCCAGCATTTT.

This clonotype was picked up many times. The chain has TRBV20-1 and TRBJ2-5; the match to TRBD2 covers 9 bases. Germline V gene lookup returns CDR1 DFQATT and CDR2 SNEGSKA (reference sequence). This CDR3 spans 16 amino acids. V shed 0 bases, J shed 3 bases, and the junction held 8 bases outside the gene matches. In DNA, the CDR3 is TGCAGTGCTAGAGACCCCTGGACTAGCGACAAAGAGACCCAGTACTTC. Amino acid sequence: CSARDPWTSDKETQYF.

In its sample, this clonotype was seen many times. The chain combines TRBV27 with TRBJ2-3, with TRBD2 matching over 15 bases. The ends lost 6 bases at V and 5 bases at J; junction bases unmatched: 15. The CDR3 extends over 19 amino acids. Germline CDR1 and CDR2: MNHEY and SMNVEV (reference sequence). CDR3 nucleotide sequence: TGTGCCAGCAGCCCCCTTGGACTAGCGGGAGGGCTGTTTGAAGATACGCAGTATTTT. Translated, it gives CASSPLGLAGGLFEDTQYF.

V is TRBV11-3 and J is TRBJ2-1; 8 positions match TRBD2. The V segment lost 2 bases and the J segment 6 bases; nucleotides outside the gene matches: 9. Per the germline V gene, CDR1 is SGHNT and CDR2 is YENEEA. The CDR3 contains 16 residues. This chain's CDR3 is CASSLQAGVSGNEQFF. Written as DNA, the CDR3 is TGTGCCAGCAGCTTACAAGCGGGAGTCTCCGGCAATGAGCAGTTCTTC.

The V gene is TRBV5-1, the J gene TRBJ2-7; tentatively, D is TRBD1 (5 bases). The germline CDR1 and CDR2 sequences are SGHRS and YFSETQ. CDR3 length: 11 residues. V lost 5 bases and J lost 10, with 13 bases in between. CDR3 in amino acids: CASRYGQDQYF. The CDR3 coding sequence is TGCGCCAGCAGATACGGACAAGATCAGTACTTC.

Comments on this clonotype: Just one base apart from a much larger clone, this may be a read error. The genes are TRBV28 and TRBJ2-5; D is possibly TRBD1 (6 bases). The germline CDR1 and CDR2 sequences are MDHEN and SYDVKM. V was pared by 3 bases and J by 14 bases, with 16 bases between. The CDR3 runs 12 residues. CDR3 bases: TGTGCCAGCAGTTTCATCCCGGGACACATTTACTTC. Translating gives CASSFIPGHIYF.

Ten or more counts support this clonotype. The V call is TRBV7-9, the J call TRBJ2-1; no firm D call. The CDR3 is 11 residues long. Trimming took 10 bases from V and 4 from J, leaving 8 bases between them. Germline CDR1 is SEHNR and CDR2 is FQNEAQ (reference sequence). The CDR3: CAISKYNEQFF. CDR3 sequence (DNA): TGTGCCATCTCTAAATACAATGAGCAGTTCTTC.

In regard to this clonotype: A much larger clone is a single base away; this may be a read error. The CDR3: CAGSLGAGGHFSPLHF. The CDR3 coding sequence is TGTGCCGGCAGCTTAGGAGCAGGGGGCCACTTTTCACCCCTCCACTTT. The V call is TRBV11-2, the J call TRBJ1-6, with 8 bases identical to TRBD1. CDR1 is SGHAT, CDR2 FQNNGV, per germline. The CDR3 contains 16 residues.

This clonotype came up many times. The V and J genes are TRBV6-6 and TRBJ1-5; the D is unclear. Germline loops: CDR1 MNHNY, CDR2 SVGAGI (reference sequence). Trimming shortened V by 7 bases and J by 4 bases, and 17 bases separated the two germline ends. The CDR3 sequence is 15 residues long. The chain's CDR3 is CASIKGPMRNQPQHF. The CDR3 coding sequence is TGTGCCAGCATCAAGGGTCCCATGCGAAATCAGCCCCAGCATTTT.